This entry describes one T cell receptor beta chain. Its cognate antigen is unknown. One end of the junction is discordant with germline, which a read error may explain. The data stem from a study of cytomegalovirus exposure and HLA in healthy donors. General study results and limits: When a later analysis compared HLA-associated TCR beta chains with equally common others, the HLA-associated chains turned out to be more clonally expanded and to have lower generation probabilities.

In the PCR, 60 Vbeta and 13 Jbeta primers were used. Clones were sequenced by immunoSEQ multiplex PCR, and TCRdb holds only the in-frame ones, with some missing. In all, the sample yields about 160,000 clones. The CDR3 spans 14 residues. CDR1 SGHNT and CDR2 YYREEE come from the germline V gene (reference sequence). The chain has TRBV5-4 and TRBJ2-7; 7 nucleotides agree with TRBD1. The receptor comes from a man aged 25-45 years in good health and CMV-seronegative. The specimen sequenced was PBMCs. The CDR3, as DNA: TGTGCCTGCAGCTTGGGGGACAGATCCTACGAGCAGTACTTC. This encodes CACSLGDRSYEQYF.